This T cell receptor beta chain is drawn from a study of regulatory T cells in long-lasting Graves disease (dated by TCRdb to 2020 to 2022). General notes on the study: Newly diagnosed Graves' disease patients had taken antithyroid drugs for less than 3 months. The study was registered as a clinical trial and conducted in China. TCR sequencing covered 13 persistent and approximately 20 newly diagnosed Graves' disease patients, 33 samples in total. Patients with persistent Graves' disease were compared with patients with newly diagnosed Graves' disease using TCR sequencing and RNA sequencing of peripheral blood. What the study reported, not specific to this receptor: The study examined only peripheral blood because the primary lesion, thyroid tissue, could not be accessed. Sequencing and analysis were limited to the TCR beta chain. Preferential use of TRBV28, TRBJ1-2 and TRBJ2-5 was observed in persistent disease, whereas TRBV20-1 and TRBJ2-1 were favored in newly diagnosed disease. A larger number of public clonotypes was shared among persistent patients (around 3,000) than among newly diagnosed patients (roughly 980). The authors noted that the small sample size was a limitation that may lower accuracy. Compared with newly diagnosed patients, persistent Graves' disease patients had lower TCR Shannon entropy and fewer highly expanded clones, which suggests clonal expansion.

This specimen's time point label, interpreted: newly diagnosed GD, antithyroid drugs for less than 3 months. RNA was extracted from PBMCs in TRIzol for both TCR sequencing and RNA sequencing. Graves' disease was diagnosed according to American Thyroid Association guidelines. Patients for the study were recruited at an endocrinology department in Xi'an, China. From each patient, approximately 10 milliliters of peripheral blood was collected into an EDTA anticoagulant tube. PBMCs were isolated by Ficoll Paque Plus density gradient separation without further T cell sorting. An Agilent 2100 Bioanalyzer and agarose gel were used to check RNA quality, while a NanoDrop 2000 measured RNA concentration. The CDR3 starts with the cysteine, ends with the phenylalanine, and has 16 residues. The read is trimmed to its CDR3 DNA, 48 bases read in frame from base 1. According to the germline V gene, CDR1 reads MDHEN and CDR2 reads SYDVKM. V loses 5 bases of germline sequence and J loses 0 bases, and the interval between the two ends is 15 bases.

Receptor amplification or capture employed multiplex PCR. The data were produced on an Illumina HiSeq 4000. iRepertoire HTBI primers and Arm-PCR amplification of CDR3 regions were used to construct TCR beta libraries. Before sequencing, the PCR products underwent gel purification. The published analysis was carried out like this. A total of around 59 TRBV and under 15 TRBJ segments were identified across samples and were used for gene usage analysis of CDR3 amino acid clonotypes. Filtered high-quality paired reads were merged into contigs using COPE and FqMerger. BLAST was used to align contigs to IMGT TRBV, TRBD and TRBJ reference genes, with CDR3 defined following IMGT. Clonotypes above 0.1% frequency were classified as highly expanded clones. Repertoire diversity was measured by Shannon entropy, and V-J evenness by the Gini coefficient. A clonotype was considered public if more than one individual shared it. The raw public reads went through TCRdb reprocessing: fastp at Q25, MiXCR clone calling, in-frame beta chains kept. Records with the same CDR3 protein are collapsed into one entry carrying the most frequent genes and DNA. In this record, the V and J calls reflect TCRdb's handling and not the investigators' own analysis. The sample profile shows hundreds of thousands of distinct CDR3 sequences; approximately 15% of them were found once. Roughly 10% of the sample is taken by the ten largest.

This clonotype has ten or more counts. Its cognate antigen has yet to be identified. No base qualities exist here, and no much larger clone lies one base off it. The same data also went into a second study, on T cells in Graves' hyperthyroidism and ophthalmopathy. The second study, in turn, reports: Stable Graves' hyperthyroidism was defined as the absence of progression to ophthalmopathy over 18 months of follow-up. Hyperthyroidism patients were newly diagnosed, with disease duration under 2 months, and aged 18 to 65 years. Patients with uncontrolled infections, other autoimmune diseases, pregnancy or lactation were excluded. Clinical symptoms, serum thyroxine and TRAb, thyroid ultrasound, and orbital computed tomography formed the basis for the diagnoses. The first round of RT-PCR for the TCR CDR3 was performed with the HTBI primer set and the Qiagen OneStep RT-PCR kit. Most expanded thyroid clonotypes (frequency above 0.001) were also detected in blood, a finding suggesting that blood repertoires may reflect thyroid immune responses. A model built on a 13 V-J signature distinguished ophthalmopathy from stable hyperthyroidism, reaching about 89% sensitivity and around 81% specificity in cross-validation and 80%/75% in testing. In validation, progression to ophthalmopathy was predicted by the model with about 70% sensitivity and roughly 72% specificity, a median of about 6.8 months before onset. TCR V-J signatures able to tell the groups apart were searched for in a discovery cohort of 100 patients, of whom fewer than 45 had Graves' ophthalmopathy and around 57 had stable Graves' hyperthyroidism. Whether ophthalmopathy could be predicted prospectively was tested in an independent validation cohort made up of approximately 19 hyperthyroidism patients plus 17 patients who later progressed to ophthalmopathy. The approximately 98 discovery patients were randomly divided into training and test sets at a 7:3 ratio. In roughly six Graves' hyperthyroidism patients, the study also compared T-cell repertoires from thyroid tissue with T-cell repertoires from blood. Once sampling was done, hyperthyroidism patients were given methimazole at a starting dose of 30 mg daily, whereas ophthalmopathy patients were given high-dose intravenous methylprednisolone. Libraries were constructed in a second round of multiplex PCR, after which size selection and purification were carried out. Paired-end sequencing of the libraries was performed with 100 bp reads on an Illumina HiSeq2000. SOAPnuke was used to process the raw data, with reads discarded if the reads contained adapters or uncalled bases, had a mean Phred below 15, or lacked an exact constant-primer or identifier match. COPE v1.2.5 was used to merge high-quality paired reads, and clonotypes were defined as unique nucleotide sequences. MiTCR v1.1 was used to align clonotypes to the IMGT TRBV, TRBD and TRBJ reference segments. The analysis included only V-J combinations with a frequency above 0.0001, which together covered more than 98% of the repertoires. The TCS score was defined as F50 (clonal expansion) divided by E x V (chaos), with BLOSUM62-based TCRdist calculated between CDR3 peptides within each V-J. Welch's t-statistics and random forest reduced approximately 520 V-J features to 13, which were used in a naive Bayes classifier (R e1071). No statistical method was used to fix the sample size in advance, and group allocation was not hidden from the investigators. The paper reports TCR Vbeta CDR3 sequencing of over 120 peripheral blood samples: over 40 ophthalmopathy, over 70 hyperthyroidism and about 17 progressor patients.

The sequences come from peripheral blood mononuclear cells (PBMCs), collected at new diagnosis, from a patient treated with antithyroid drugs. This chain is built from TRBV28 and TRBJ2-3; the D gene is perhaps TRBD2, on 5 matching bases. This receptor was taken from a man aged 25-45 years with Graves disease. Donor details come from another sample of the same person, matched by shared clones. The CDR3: CASSPPGAASTDTQYF. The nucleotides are TGTGCCAGCAGTCCGCCAGGAGCGGCTAGCACAGATACGCAGTATTTT.